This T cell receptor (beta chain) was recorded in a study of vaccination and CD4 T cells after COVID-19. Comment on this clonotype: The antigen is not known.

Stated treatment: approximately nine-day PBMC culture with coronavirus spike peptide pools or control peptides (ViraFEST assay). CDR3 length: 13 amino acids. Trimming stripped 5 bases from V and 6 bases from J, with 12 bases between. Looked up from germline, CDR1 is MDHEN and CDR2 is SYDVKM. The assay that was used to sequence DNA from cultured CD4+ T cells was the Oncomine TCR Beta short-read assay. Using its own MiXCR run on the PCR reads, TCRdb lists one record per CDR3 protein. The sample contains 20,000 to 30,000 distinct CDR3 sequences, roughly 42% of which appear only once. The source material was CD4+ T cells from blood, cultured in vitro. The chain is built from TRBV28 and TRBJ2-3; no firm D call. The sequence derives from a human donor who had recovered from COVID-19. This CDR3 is CASSLRGPDTQYF. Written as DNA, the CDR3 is TGTGCCAGCAGTCTACGAGGCCCGGATACGCAGTATTTT.